Listed below are T cell receptor beta chains from one sample, sequenced in a study of blood T cell repertoires in COVID-19. Sequenced by immunoSEQ multiplex PCR; TCRdb stores in-frame clones only, minus some. The sample records 200,000 to 300,000 clones, roughly 87% being singletons. Sequencing used PBMCs or T cells enriched from blood (not recorded which). Receptors were obtained from a woman in her twenties or thirties with acute COVID-19. The CDR3 runs from the conserved cysteine through the conserved F or W. D genes are given only for firm matches. Expanded clones get a size class; other rows say once, few or many, or leave the size out.

j_call | v_call | d_call | clone_size | cdr3_nt | cdr3_aa
TRBJ1-1 | TRBV4-2 | - | - | TGTGCCAGCAGCCTCGGTAGGGGGACTGAAGCTTTCTTT | CASSLGRGTEAFF
TRBJ1-3 | TRBV6-2/TRBV6-3 | - | - | TGTGCCAGCAGATACGTCTATGCTACGGGGAACACCATATATTTT | CASRYVYATGNTIYF
TRBJ2-3 | TRBV5-1 | - | - | TGCGCCAGCAAGGCAGCCGGGACTGAAGATACGCAGTATTTT | CASKAAGTEDTQYF
TRBJ2-5 | TRBV6-1 | TRBD2 | - | TGTGCCAGCAGTGAAGATGCTAGCGGGCGGGAGACCCAGTACTTC | CASSEDASGRETQYF
TRBJ1-2 | TRBV27 | TRBD1 | - | TGTGCCAGCAGTCTCCGTGGACAGGGAAGTAGGTATGGCTACACCTTC | CASSLRGQGSRYGYTF
TRBJ2-7 | TRBV7-6 | - | few | TGTGCCAGCAGCTTAAAGCCCTACGAGCAGTACTTC | CASSLKPYEQYF
TRBJ2-2 | TRBV3-1/TRBV3-2 | TRBD1 | - | TGTGCCAGCAGCCAACTGGGACAGGGACACACCGGGGAGCTGTTTTTT | CASSQLGQGHTGELFF
TRBJ2-2 | TRBV5-6 | TRBD1 | - | TGTGCCAGCAGCGCTGTAAACAGGGGGCGCGGCGGGGAGCTGTTTTTT | CASSAVNRGRGGELFF
TRBJ1-5 | TRBV4-1 | TRBD1 | - | TGCGCCAGCAGCCGCGGGACAGCCTATAGCAATCAGCCCCAGCATTTT | CASSRGTAYSNQPQHF
TRBJ2-2 | TRBV12-3/TRBV12-4 | - | - | TGTGCCGGCCGAGGCGGGGAGCTGTTTTTT | CAGRGGELFF
TRBJ2-5 | TRBV6-6 | TRBD1 | - | TGTGCCAGCAGTTACTCGGGACAGGGGGGAGTGACCCAGTACTTC | CASSYSGQGGVTQYF
TRBJ2-1 | TRBV27 | TRBD2 | once | TGTGCCAGCACCACTAGCGGGGGATACAATGAGCAGTTCTTC | CASTTSGGYNEQFF
TRBJ1-5 | TRBV19 | TRBD1 | - | TGTGCCAGTAGTATAAGGGGTCAGACAGGGGGAAATCAGCCCCAGCATTTT | CASSIRGQTGGNQPQHF
TRBJ2-1 | TRBV3-1/TRBV3-2 | TRBD2 | - | TGTGCCAGCAGCCCGGCGACTAGCGGGGGCCATGAGCAGTTCTTC | CASSPATSGGHEQFF
TRBJ2-4 | TRBV15 | - | - | TGTGCCACCAGCAGAGCGGCGGCTCGGGACATTCAGTACTTC | CATSRAAARDIQYF
TRBJ2-1 | TRBV12-3/TRBV12-4 | - | - | TGTGCCAGCAGTTTCGGCAGGGGTGAGCAGTTCTTC | CASSFGRGEQFF
TRBJ2-2 | TRBV24-1 | - | once | TGTGCCACCAGTGTTGGAGGCGGGGAGCTGTTTTTT | CATSVGGGELFF
TRBJ2-1 | TRBV10-1 | TRBD2 | - | TGCGCCAGCAGTGAGTCGCTAGCGGGGGCCGCCAGGAGCTCCTACAATGAGCAGTTCTTC | CASSESLAGAARSSYNEQFF
TRBJ1-1 | TRBV19 | TRBD1 | - | TGTGCCAGTGCGGGGACAGGGGGCGGGTGGATCACTGAAGCTTTCTTT | CASAGTGGGWITEAFF
TRBJ1-1 | TRBV4-3 | TRBD1 | many | TGCGCCAGCAGCCTACAGACAGGGGACACTGAAGCTTTCTTT | CASSLQTGDTEAFF
TRBJ2-2 | TRBV12-3/TRBV12-4 | - | - | TGTGCCAGCAGTTTTACATCCGGGGAGCTGTTTTTT | CASSFTSGELFF
TRBJ2-2 | TRBV15 | TRBD1 | - | TGTGCCACCAGCAGAGATCCAGGGGGCTCGCTCACCGGGGAGCTGTTTTTT | CATSRDPGGSLTGELFF
TRBJ2-3 | TRBV5-1 | - | - | TGCGCCAGCAGCTTGACAGGGAGTCCAGATACGCAGTATTTT | CASSLTGSPDTQYF
TRBJ1-1 | TRBV4-3 | - | - | TGCGCCAGCAGCCAAGTCTACCTGAACACTGAAGCTTTCTTT | CASSQVYLNTEAFF
TRBJ1-1 | TRBV6-5 | - | - | TGTGCCAGCAGTTACTCGCGGCGCCTGAACACTGAAGCTTTCTTT | CASSYSRRLNTEAFF
TRBJ1-3 | TRBV30 | - | - | TGTGCCTGGAAGGTGGGGGGGCCCCACACCATATATTTT | CAWKVGGPHTIYF
TRBJ2-7 | TRBV6-5 | - | once | TGTGCCAGCAGTTACACGGTTGCCTACGAGCAGTACTTC | CASSYTVAYEQYF
TRBJ2-3 | TRBV6-2/TRBV6-3 | - | - | TGTGCCAGCAGCTCCCCCAGGACTGGGGGCACAGATACGCAGTATTTT | CASSSPRTGGTDTQYF
TRBJ2-3 | TRBV11-2 | TRBD1 | - | TGTGCCAGCAGCTTGGACAGGGGACCGACAGATACGCAGTATTTT | CASSLDRGPTDTQYF
TRBJ2-1 | TRBV6-2/TRBV6-3 | - | - | TGTGCCAGCAGTTACTCGGGCAAACCCCCTAATGAGCAGTTCTTC | CASSYSGKPPNEQFF
TRBJ1-1 | TRBV4-2 | - | - | TGTGCCAGCAGCCAAGATCCTAGGGACATGAACACTGAAGCTTTCTTT | CASSQDPRDMNTEAFF
TRBJ2-1 | TRBV7-8 | TRBD2 | once | TGTGCCAGCAGCTTCTGGGGACTAGGCGCCAATGAGCAGTTCTTC | CASSFWGLGANEQFF
TRBJ1-4 | TRBV7-9 | - | - | TGTGCCAGCAGCTTAGGCCAGACAACTAATGAAAAACTGTTTTTT | CASSLGQTTNEKLFF
TRBJ1-1 | TRBV27 | - | - | TGTGCCAGCAGTTTTTGGGCCAGGGCTGAAGCTTTCTTT | CASSFWARAEAFF
TRBJ1-2 | TRBV5-1 | - | - | TGCGCCAGCAGACAGGACATCAACTATGGCTACACCTTC | CASRQDINYGYTF
TRBJ2-1 | TRBV11-3 | - | - | TGTGCCAGCAGCTCAACAGGGAGGGTTAATGAGCAGTTCTTC | CASSSTGRVNEQFF
TRBJ1-3 | TRBV15 | - | - | TGTGCCACCAGCAGAGGGGGGGACCTCTCTGGAAACACCATATATTTT | CATSRGGDLSGNTIYF
TRBJ1-5 | TRBV5-1 | - | - | TGCGCCAGCAGCTTGGAAGGGGGGGATCAGCCCCAGCATTTT | CASSLEGGDQPQHF
TRBJ1-3 | TRBV7-8 | TRBD1 | - | TGTGCCAGCAGCCCCTCCGGGACAGTCTTTGGAAACACCATATATTTT | CASSPSGTVFGNTIYF
TRBJ1-2 | TRBV4-1 | TRBD1 | - | TGCGCCAGCAGCCCGGGACAGGGGGCGTTATTCAAAGATGGCTACACCTTC | CASSPGQGALFKDGYTF
TRBJ2-5 | TRBV11-2 | - | - | TGTGCCAGCAGCTCCCCCACAGGGATTAAGACCCAGTACTTC | CASSSPTGIKTQYF
TRBJ2-7 | TRBV5-1 | TRBD1 | - | TGCGCCAGCAGCTTGGTGTCAGGGGGTTCGTACGAGCAGTACTTC | CASSLVSGGSYEQYF
TRBJ2-3 | TRBV5-4 | TRBD1 | - | TGTGCCAGCACCAGGGACAGGAGCCCAGATACGCAGTATTTT | CASTRDRSPDTQYF
TRBJ1-5 | TRBV7-2 | - | - | TGTGCCAGCAGCTTCCAGGGTATGGAGCAGCCCCAGCATTTT | CASSFQGMEQPQHF
TRBJ1-2 | TRBV29-1 | - | once | TGCAGCGTTGGGCAGGGAAGGGGCGGCTACACCTTC | CSVGQGRGGYTF